These 31 T cell receptor beta chains were sequenced from one sample in a study of cytomegalovirus exposure and HLA in healthy donors. The PCR contained 60 Vbeta and 13 Jbeta primers. Generated by immunoSEQ multiplex PCR, the TCRdb table keeps only in-frame clones and is missing some. Of over 100,000 clones in the sample, about 9.4% were seen once. Sequenced input: PBMCs. These receptors all stem from a man between 35 and 55 years old in good health and CMV-seropositive.

This chain uses TRBV28 with TRBJ1-1, with D unclear. This CDR3 has 14 amino acids. CDR1 and CDR2 from the germline V gene are MDHEN and SYDVKM. V gave up 3 bases and J gave up 0 bases, with 8 bases separating them. The CDR3 region has the DNA TGTGCCAGCAGTTTCAGAGGAATGAACACTGAAGCTTTCTTT. Protein: CASSFRGMNTEAFF. The complete variable domain, with remaining parts taken from reference TRBV28 and TRBJ1-1, reads DVKVTQSSRYLVKRTGEKVFLECVQDMDHENMFWYRQDPGLGLRLIYFSYDVKMKEKGDIPEGYSVSREKKERFSLILESASTNQTSMYLCASSFRGMNTEAFFGQGTRLTVV.

This rearrangement joins TRBV10-3 to TRBJ1-2, with no clear D. Trimming left V 4 bases short and J 8 bases short, with 26 bases between. This CDR3 contains 17 residues. Germline values: CDR1 ENHRY, CDR2 SYGVKD. The chain's CDR3 is CAISASIFQDLRGGYTF. The CDR3 DNA follows: TGTGCCATCAGTGCATCGATCTTCCAGGATCTCCGCGGGGGCTACACCTTC.

V usage is TRBV6-4 and J usage is TRBJ2-1; 7 bases agree with TRBD2. Germline CDR1 reads MRHNA; CDR2 reads SNTAGT. There are 16 residues in the CDR3. With V trimmed by 1 base and J by 10 bases, 13 bases remained unmatched. The CDR3 loop is CASSDFAGETSGEQFF. As DNA, the CDR3 is TGTGCCAGCAGTGACTTCGCGGGAGAGACGTCAGGCGAGCAGTTCTTC.

The table lists this clone with a few counts. The V gene is TRBV7-2, the J gene TRBJ2-2; 10 bases are a match to TRBD2. The germline CDR1 and CDR2 sequences are SGHTA and FQGNSA. Losses at the gene ends were 7 bases for V and 7 bases for J; bases not matched to a gene: 15. The CDR3 is 17 amino acids. CDR3 in amino acids: CASIQLPLAGVGGELFF. CDR3 nucleotide sequence: TGTGCCAGCATCCAATTGCCGCTAGCGGGAGTAGGCGGGGAGCTGTTTTTT.

This chain joins TRBV15 and TRBJ2-7; a possible D gene is TRBD1 (5 bases). Trimming pared 6 bases from V and 5 bases from J, leaving 14 bases between. The CDR3 totals 13 residues. The germline V gene encodes CDR1 LNHNV and CDR2 YYDKDF (reference sequence). The CDR3 nucleotides read TGTGCCACCAGTTGGACAACTCACCACGAGCAGTACTTC. Translating gives CATSWTTHHEQYF.

The chain couples TRBV2 to TRBJ2-1; the D is unclear. Trimming shortened V by 7 bases and J by 7 bases, and 14 bases separated the two germline ends. The germline V gene encodes CDR1 SNHLY and CDR2 FYNNEI. The CDR3 has 13 amino acids. This chain's CDR3 is CASKRSASNEQFF. Here the CDR3 DNA reads TGTGCCAGCAAGAGGTCAGCCTCTAATGAGCAGTTCTTC.

In its sample, this clone was seen a few times. This chain links TRBV7-8 with TRBJ2-5; D is undetermined. Germline V gene lookup returns CDR1 SGHVS and CDR2 FQNEAQ. The CDR3 length is 11 residues. V gave up 7 bases and J gave up 5 bases, with 8 bases separating them. CDR3 region: CASTRKETQYF. CDR3 in DNA: TGTGCCAGCACTAGGAAGGAGACCCAGTACTTC.

A few counts support this clone. V is TRBV7-2 and J is TRBJ2-1, with a weak D call TRBD1 (5 bases). CDR1 and CDR2 (germline): SGHTA, FQGNSA. Trimming took 6 bases from V and 0 from J, leaving 21 bases between them. This CDR3 comprises 18 residues. As DNA, the CDR3 is TGTGCCAGCAGTTCACAAGGCATACCAGACAGCTCCTACAATGAGCAGTTCTTC. It is translated as CASSSQGIPDSSYNEQFF.

The gene calls are TRBV5-6 and TRBJ2-5; TRBD2 agrees at 7 bases. This CDR3 has 15 residues. The V gene's germline CDR1 is SGHDT and CDR2 YYEEEE. Losses at the gene ends were 4 bases for V and 5 bases for J; bases not matched to a gene: 11. CDR3: CASSSTGTTIETQYF. In DNA, the CDR3 is TGTGCCAGCAGCAGTACCGGGACTACAATCGAGACCCAGTACTTC.

The DNA of the CDR3 is TGCAGCGTTGAAGATGTCGCAGGGGGAAACACCATATATTTT. This codes for CSVEDVAGGNTIYF. The J gene is TRBJ1-3, the V gene TRBV29-1; D might be TRBD1 (5 bases). Germline CDR1 and CDR2: SQVTM and ANQGSEA. The length of the CDR3 is 14 residues. Trimming removed 0 bases from V and 4 bases from J, with 10 bases in between.

The table lists this clone with many counts. The chain recombines TRBV29-1 with TRBJ2-1; 12 nucleotides agree with TRBD2. V dropped 6 bases and J dropped 9; count of bases not matched to a gene: 18. This CDR3 contains 17 residues. CDR1 and CDR2 (germline): SQVTM, ANQGSEA. CDR3 sequence reads: CSVCRTSGIGAYSEQFF. In DNA, the CDR3 is TGCAGCGTCTGCAGGACTAGCGGGATCGGAGCGTATAGTGAGCAGTTCTTC.

A few counts support this clone. The CDR3 region is CASSDGIQRTTDTQYF. The CDR3 nucleotides read TGTGCCAGCAGTGACGGGATCCAGCGGACTACAGATACGCAGTATTTT. The genes are TRBV6-1 and TRBJ2-3; tentative D call: TRBD2 (5 bases). The ends were cut back, 3 bases at V and 3 bases at J, with 16 bases in the middle. The CDR3 is 16 residues long. Per the germline V gene, CDR1 is MNHNS and CDR2 is SASEGT.

This clone was seen only a few times. The rearrangement uses TRBV5-4 and TRBJ2-3; D uncertain. Trimming shortened V by 0 bases and J by 2 bases, and 4 bases separated the two germline ends. The germline V gene has CDR1 SGHNT and CDR2 YYREEE (reference sequence). This CDR3 is 13 amino acids long. CDR3: CASSLAVTDTQYF. DNA of the CDR3: TGTGCCAGCAGCTTGGCGGTCACAGATACGCAGTATTTT. Using reference TRBV5-4 and TRBJ2-3 for the parts outside the CDR3, the full variable domain is ETGVTQSPTHLIKTRGQQVTLRCSSQSGHNTVSWYQQALGQGPQFIFQYYREEENGRGNFPPRFSGLQFPNYSSELNVNALELDDSALYLCASSLAVTDTQYFGPGTRLTVL.

The chain links TRBV19 to TRBJ2-1; 7 positions match TRBD2. J was trimmed by 1 base and V by 10 bases; bases with no gene match: 10. There are 15 residues in the CDR3. Germline CDR1 and CDR2: LNHDA and SQIVND (reference sequence). CDR3 protein: CATRPSGNSYNEQFF. As DNA, the CDR3 is TGTGCCACCAGGCCTAGCGGCAATTCCTACAATGAGCAGTTCTTC. Based on the CDR3 plus reference TRBV19 and TRBJ2-1, the full variable domain is DGGITQSPKYLFRKEGQNVTLSCEQNLNHDAMYWYRQDPGQGLRLIYYSQIVNDFQKGDIAEGYSVSREKKESFPLTVTSAQKNPTAFYLCATRPSGNSYNEQFFGPGTRLTVL.

This chain links TRBV4-3 with TRBJ2-1, with D uncertain. Germline V gives CDR1 LGHNA, CDR2 YSLEER. V was trimmed by 0 bases and J by 4 bases, leaving 10 bases between them. The length of the CDR3 is 15 residues. The CDR3 DNA is TGCGCCAGCAGCCAAGATTCACCGACTTACAATGAGCAGTTCTTC. Its protein product is CASSQDSPTYNEQFF.

This clone has a handful of counts. The J gene is TRBJ1-5, the V gene TRBV5-6; TRBD1 matches at 7 bases. From germline, CDR1 is SGHDT and CDR2 YYEEEE. The V gene end was trimmed by 3 bases and the J gene end by 0 bases; junction bases not matched to a gene: 3. The CDR3 runs to 15 residues. CDR3 bases: TGTGCCAGCAGCTGGGGGGACAGTAGCAATCAGCCCCAGCATTTT. It yields the protein CASSWGDSSNQPQHF.

The chain carries TRBV18 and TRBJ2-3, with TRBD2 matching over 7 bases. Germline V gene sequence: CDR1 KGHSH, CDR2 LQKENI. Trimming cost V 5 bases and J 0 bases; bases outside gene matches: 5. CDR3 size: 15 residues. Written as DNA, the CDR3 is TGTGCCAGCTCATCCAATAGCGGGAGCACAGATACGCAGTATTTT. Its protein product is CASSSNSGSTDTQYF.

This chain's CDR3 is CASSGGSGGTGELFF. CDR3 bases: TGTGCCAGCAGCGGAGGGAGCGGGGGCACCGGGGAGCTGTTTTTT. V is TRBV9 and J is TRBJ2-2; 8 bases agree with TRBD2. CDR3 length equals 15 residues. Trimming removed 3 bases from V and 4 bases from J; junction bases left unmatched: 5. From germline, CDR1 is SGDLS and CDR2 YYNGEE.

The gene calls are TRBV2 and TRBJ2-7, with 7 bases aligning to TRBD1. The CDR3 contains 13 residues. J gave up 2 bases and V 9 bases, and 7 bases lay outside the gene matches. Germline lookup yields CDR1 SNHLY and CDR2 FYNNEI. The CDR3: CARDRDTAYEQYF. CDR3 bases: TGTGCCAGAGACAGGGACACCGCCTACGAGCAGTACTTC.

The chain couples TRBV29-1 to TRBJ2-7; 10 bases line up with TRBD2. In germline, CDR1 is SQVTM, CDR2 ANQGSEA. CDR3 length: 14 amino acids. After removal of 5 bases from V and 7 bases from J, the junction contained 11 bases not matched to a gene. This chain's CDR3 is CSVRTSGTLGEQYF. CDR3 in DNA: TGCAGCGTTCGGACTAGCGGAACTCTGGGGGAGCAGTACTTC.

The V gene is TRBV11-1, the J gene TRBJ2-7; D might be TRBD1 (6 bases). The CDR3 has 13 residues. Germline CDR1 is SGHAT and CDR2 is FQDESV (reference sequence). V was trimmed by 3 bases and J by 5 bases, leaving 11 bases between them. This CDR3 is CASSFRRGHEQYF. The CDR3 DNA is TGTGCCAGCAGCTTCCGCAGGGGCCACGAGCAGTACTTC.

V usage is TRBV2 and J usage is TRBJ2-1, with 8 bases matching TRBD2. Germline assignment: CDR1 SNHLY and CDR2 FYNNEI. The CDR3 consists of 16 residues. V lost 6 bases to trimming and J lost 0 bases; unmatched junction nucleotides: 7. The CDR3 sequence: CASSEIAGSSYNEQFF. The CDR3 coding sequence is TGTGCCAGCAGCGAAATAGCGGGGAGCTCCTACAATGAGCAGTTCTTC.

This clone was seen once. The CDR3 nucleotides are TGTGCCAGCAGCTTAGGGACTAGCGGGAACCCCTACAATGAGCAGTTCTTC. Residues: CASSLGTSGNPYNEQFF. The chain uses TRBV7-6 and TRBJ2-1; TRBD2 agrees at 12 bases. This CDR3 has 17 residues. Germline trimming cut 1 base from V and 2 bases from J; bases unmatched to any gene: 3. The V gene's germline CDR1 is SGHVS and CDR2 FNYEAQ.

The rearrangement links TRBV4-1 to TRBJ2-7; D is perhaps TRBD2 (6 bases). Germline CDR1 and CDR2: MGHRA and YSYEKL. CDR3 size: 13 residues. The V end was cut by 8 bases, the J end by 3 bases, with 14 bases between. The CDR3 nucleotides read TGCGCCAGCGACGGGACTCTACTCTACGAGCAGTACTTC. Amino acid sequence: CASDGTLLYEQYF.

The chain recombines TRBV11-2 with TRBJ1-1; possibly TRBD1 for D (5 bases). The V gene's germline CDR1 is SGHAT and CDR2 FQNNGV. The CDR3 has 15 amino acids. Trimming pared 0 bases from V and 6 bases from J, leaving 14 bases between. CDR3 amino acids: CASSLEGGVTAEAFF. CDR3 DNA: TGTGCCAGCAGCTTAGAGGGGGGGGTCACGGCTGAAGCTTTCTTT.

The rearrangement links TRBV29-1 to TRBJ2-2; possible D gene TRBD1, 6 bases. This CDR3 has 15 residues. The germline CDR1 and CDR2 sequences are SQVTM and ANQGSEA. The V and J ends lost 4 bases and 1 base respectively, with 13 bases between them. The CDR3 protein is CSVVLGAKNTGELFF. DNA of the CDR3: TGCAGCGTTGTCCTGGGGGCTAAGAACACCGGGGAGCTGTTTTTT.

This clone was found a few times. The chain combines TRBV4-1 with TRBJ2-7; 8 nucleotides line up with TRBD1. Looked up from germline, CDR1 is MGHRA and CDR2 is YSYEKL. The CDR3 covers 15 residues. The V and J ends lost 1 base and 7 bases, in that order; junction bases with no gene match: 9. Here the CDR3 DNA reads TGCGCCAGCAGCCAAGTTGGTAGAACAGGGGGTGAGCAGTACTTC. It encodes CASSQVGRTGGEQYF.

This clone has just a few counts. The chain uses TRBV7-2 and TRBJ2-1; no reliable D call. V lost 3 bases to trimming and J lost 2 bases, with 8 bases between them. CDR1 is SGHTA, CDR2 FQGNSA, per germline. The CDR3 extends over 14 amino acids. The CDR3 DNA is TGTGCCAGCAGCTTTGCGAGTCCCTACAATGAGCAGTTCTTC. Its protein is CASSFASPYNEQFF. The full variable domain, with the rest looked up from reference TRBV7-2 and TRBJ2-1, is GAGVSQSPSNKVTEKGKDVELRCDPISGHTALYWYRQSLGQGLEFLIYFQGNSAPDKSGLPSDRFSAERTGGSVSTLTIQRTQQEDSAVYLCASSFASPYNEQFFGPGTRLTVL.

The V and J genes are TRBV6-4 and TRBJ2-3; D remains unclear. CDR1 is MRHNA, CDR2 SNTAGT, per germline. CDR3 length: 17 amino acids. V was cut by 0 bases and J by 6 bases, with 19 bases left in between. CDR3 sequence: CASSDSFGAPSCDTQYF. CDR3 DNA sequence: TGTGCCAGCAGTGACTCGTTTGGAGCTCCTTCGTGCGATACGCAGTATTTT.

V usage is TRBV2 and J usage is TRBJ2-1, with 8 bases matching TRBD2. With 4 bases clipped from V and 2 bases from J, the junction kept 4 bases outside the gene matches. Germline loops: CDR1 SNHLY, CDR2 FYNNEI. This CDR3 spans 15 amino acids. CDR3 nucleotide sequence: TGTGCCAGCAGTGCTAGCGGGCCTACCTACAATGAGCAGTTCTTC. This sequence encodes CASSASGPTYNEQFF.

This clone turned up a few times. The chain couples TRBV11-2 to TRBJ1-1; D is unclear. CDR1 and CDR2 from the germline V gene are SGHAT and FQNNGV. The CDR3 is 15 amino acids. Trimming left V 1 base short and J 1 base short, with 10 bases between. CDR3 residues: CASSLGRLWNTEAFF. The CDR3 DNA sequence: TGTGCCAGCAGCTTAGGCAGGCTATGGAACACTGAAGCTTTCTTT.